This entry describes one T cell receptor beta chain. The antigen is unknown. This specimen comes from a study of cytomegalovirus exposure and HLA in healthy donors. Study observations and caveats: Across all donors, roughly uniform sequencing depth was an assumption of the presence/absence analyses. Most observed TCR sequences were rare, whereas some public TCRs were detected in many donors.

The study ran its PCR with 60 Vbeta and 13 Jbeta primers. Assay used: immunoSEQ multiplex PCR; TCRdb lists only in-frame clones, some missing. The data contain 200,000 to 250,000 clones, just over 75% of them seen just once; the ten biggest clones take up 0.63%. The sequenced sample consisted of PBMCs. The clonotype was recovered from a man in his late teens or twenties in good health and CMV-seronegative.

The CDR3 bases are TGTGCCAGCAGCATCCTCCCCGGGACAACTAGCTCCTACGAGCAGTACTTC. Its protein is CASSILPGTTSSYEQYF. V and J are TRBV5-5 and TRBJ2-7; weak D call: TRBD1 (6 bases). The CDR3 sequence is 17 residues long. The V end was cut by 4 bases, the J end by 0 bases, with 20 bases between. Germline V gives CDR1 SGHKS, CDR2 YYEKEE (reference sequence).